These 21 T cell receptor beta chains share one sample of origin, sequenced in a study of beta chain features in type 1 diabetes. Study conclusions and caveats: Shorter TCRB CDR3s, moderately but significantly so, were found in Type 1 diabetes patients in all four CD4+ subsets.

Since all of the isolated RNA was reverse transcribed, expressed TCRB transcripts were what got sequenced. TCRdb keeps only in-frame clones here, not all; method: immunoSEQ multiplex PCR. The table includes over 150,000 clones, 9% to 12% detected once. No antigen has been assigned to these receptors. Sequenced: central memory CD4+ T cells from blood. The receptors were gathered from a man aged 25-45 years with type 1 diabetes.

Only a few counts were recorded for this clone. The chain uses TRBV28 and TRBJ1-1; 9 bases align to TRBD1. The CDR3 has 15 amino acids. CDR1 and CDR2 (germline): MDHEN, SYDVKM. V gave up 4 bases and J gave up 5 bases; unmatched junction bases: 8. In nucleotides, the CDR3 is TGTGCCAGCAGTTCTGTGGGACAGGGATGGACTGAAGCTTTCTTT. Amino acids: CASSSVGQGWTEAFF.

CDR3 nucleotides: TGTGCCAGCAGCTGGGCAATTGCCTACGAGCAGTACTTC. Residues: CASSWAIAYEQYF. J is TRBJ2-7 and V is TRBV5-8, with D hard to call. The ends were cut back, 3 bases at V and 2 bases at J, with 9 bases in the middle. The CDR3 covers 13 residues. Germline V gives CDR1 SGHTS, CDR2 YDEGEE.

Only a few counts were recorded for this clone. The V and J genes are TRBV7-9 and TRBJ2-3, with a tentative D call TRBD2 (6 bases). Trimming removed 4 bases from V and 2 bases from J, with 16 bases in between. Germline V gene data show CDR1 as SEHNR and CDR2 as FQNEAQ (reference sequence). This CDR3 spans 16 amino acids. The CDR3 protein is CASSSIGGDSTDTQYF. The CDR3 DNA sequence: TGTGCCAGCAGCTCTATCGGGGGAGACTCCACAGATACGCAGTATTTT. The full variable domain, rest sourced from reference TRBV7-9 and TRBJ2-3, is DTGVSQNPRHKITKRGQNVTFRCDPISEHNRLYWYRQTLGQGPEFLTYFQNEAQLEKSRLLSDRFSAERPKGSFSTLEIQRTEQGDSAMYLCASSSIGGDSTDTQYFGPGTRLTVL.

The table lists this clone with a few counts. This rearrangement joins TRBV9 to TRBJ2-3, with D unclear. V was clipped by 0 bases and J by 6 bases, with 5 bases between them. This CDR3 comprises 12 residues. In germline, CDR1 is SGDLS, CDR2 YYNGEE. The CDR3 DNA reads as TGTGCCAGCAGCGTAGACCAGGATACGCAGTATTTT. Translating it yields CASSVDQDTQYF.

The chain joins TRBV5-1 to TRBJ2-5, with 13 nucleotides matching TRBD2. The CDR3 totals 14 residues. The V segment lost 6 bases and the J segment 5 bases; nucleotides outside the gene matches: 4. Germline V gene data show CDR1 as SGHRS and CDR2 as YFSETQ. This CDR3 reads CASTRTSGSETQYF. In DNA form, the CDR3 reads TGCGCCAGCACCCGGACTAGCGGGAGTGAGACCCAGTACTTC.

The chain has TRBV28 and TRBJ1-1, with a possible D match to TRBD1 (5 bases). This CDR3 contains 14 residues. Per germline, CDR1 MDHEN and CDR2 SYDVKM. The V gene lost 4 bases and the J gene lost 4 bases, with 13 bases spanning the gap. CDR3 protein: CASSSAGLFTEAFF. Here the CDR3 DNA reads TGTGCCAGCAGTTCTGCAGGGCTTTTCACTGAAGCTTTCTTT.

This chain uses TRBV5-4 with TRBJ2-3, with TRBD2 matching 12 bases. This CDR3 is 16 amino acids long. The V gene end was trimmed by 4 bases and the J gene end by 2 bases; junction bases not matched to a gene: 5. Germline V gives CDR1 SGHNT, CDR2 YYREEE (reference sequence). Here the CDR3 reads CASSLGLAGNTDTQYF. In DNA, the CDR3 is TGTGCCAGCAGCCTCGGACTAGCGGGGAACACAGATACGCAGTATTTT.

The chain joins TRBV6-6 to TRBJ2-5; TRBD2 is a possible D gene (6 bases). There are 14 residues in the CDR3. The germline CDR1 and CDR2 sequences are MNHNY and SVGAGI (reference sequence). The V end was cut by 2 bases, the J end by 7 bases, with 14 bases between. The CDR3 reads CASSYGLTGGTQYF. CDR3 bases: TGTGCCAGCAGTTACGGTCTAACCGGGGGGACCCAGTACTTC.

The V and J genes are TRBV18 and TRBJ2-3, with 9 nucleotides matching TRBD2. The CDR3 has 15 residues. Trimming cost V 6 bases and J 0 bases; bases outside gene matches: 4. Germline values: CDR1 KGHSH, CDR2 LQKENI. CDR3 sequence: CASSRLAGSTDTQYF. CDR3 nucleotide sequence: TGTGCCAGCTCGCGCCTAGCGGGGAGCACAGATACGCAGTATTTT. Looking up the rest from reference TRBV18 and TRBJ2-3 gives the full variable domain: NAGVMQNPRHLVRRRGQEARLRCSPMKGHSHVYWYRQLPEEGLKFMVYLQKENIIDESGMPKERFSAEFPKEGPSILRIQQVVRGDSAAYFCASSRLAGSTDTQYFGPGTRLTVL.

The table lists this clone with a count of one. The chain links TRBV11-2 to TRBJ2-1, with 8 nucleotides matching TRBD2. V shed 1 base and J 2 bases; nucleotides not matched to a gene: 1. This CDR3 is built from 15 residues. CDR1 is SGHAT and CDR2 is FQNNGV in the germline V gene. Here the CDR3 reads CASSLVAGTYNEQFF. The CDR3 DNA reads TGTGCCAGCAGCTTAGTAGCGGGAACCTACAATGAGCAGTTCTTC.

The chain employs TRBV7-2 and TRBJ1-2; D is ambiguous. Germline-derived CDR1 and CDR2 are SGHTA and FQGNSA. This CDR3 has 12 residues. Trimming took off 2 bases at V and 5 bases at J, with 6 bases between the two ends. CDR3 amino acids: CASSLNIYGYTF. The CDR3 bases are TGTGCCAGCAGCTTAAACATTTATGGCTACACCTTC.

The genes are TRBV19 and TRBJ2-5; D remains unclear. The CDR3 consists of 14 residues. Germline V gene sequence: CDR1 LNHDA, CDR2 SQIVND (reference sequence). The V end lost 1 base, the J end lost 4 bases, and 10 bases lay between the germline ends. The CDR3 is CASSIATTGETQYF. The CDR3 coding sequence is TGTGCCAGTAGTATAGCCACCACGGGAGAGACCCAGTACTTC.

This clone occurred a few times. The chain carries TRBV30 and TRBJ2-1; 14 bases line up with TRBD2. This CDR3 is built from 12 residues. The V gene's germline CDR1 is GTSNPN and CDR2 SVGIG (reference sequence). The ends lost 5 bases at V and 15 bases at J; junction bases unmatched: 6. CDR3 loop: CAWGGLAGVRFF. The CDR3 bases are TGTGCCTGGGGGGGACTAGCGGGAGTTCGGTTCTTC. The complete variable domain, with remaining parts taken from reference TRBV30 and TRBJ2-1, reads SQTIHQWPATLVQPVGSPLSLECTVEGTSNPNLYWYRQAAGRGLQLLFYSVGIGQISSEVPQNLSASRPQDRQFILSSKKLLLSDSGFYLCAWGGLAGVRFFGPGTRLTVL.

This clone was recorded a few times. The chain joins TRBV28 to TRBJ2-7, with 7 bases aligning to TRBD1. The CDR3 spans 13 residues. The J segment lost 7 bases and the V segment lost 10 bases, leaving 13 bases of the junction unmatched. Germline V lookup: CDR1 MDHEN, CDR2 SYDVKM. CDR3 loop: CAIEDRVGGEQYF. CDR3 DNA: TGTGCCATTGAAGACAGGGTGGGCGGGGAGCAGTACTTC.

This rearrangement joins TRBV7-9 to TRBJ2-3, with TRBD1 matching 9 bases. This CDR3 has 14 residues. Germline V CDR1 and CDR2: SEHNR, FQNEAQ (reference sequence). V gave up 5 bases and J gave up 4 bases; unmatched junction bases: 4. The CDR3 DNA reads TGTGCCAGCAGCCCCGGGACAGGGCCAGATACGCAGTATTTT. Amino acid sequence: CASSPGTGPDTQYF.

V usage is TRBV14 and J usage is TRBJ2-7; 7 positions match TRBD2. CDR1 is SGHDN, CDR2 FVKESK, per germline. CDR3 length equals 13 residues. Unmatched junction bases numbered 8, after V lost 3 bases and J lost 9 bases. CDR3 loop: CASSQGGVSAQYF. The CDR3 nucleotides are TGTGCCAGCAGCCAGGGAGGGGTTTCTGCGCAGTACTTC. The variable domain in full, completed from reference TRBV14 and TRBJ2-7, reads EAGVTQFPSHSVIEKGQTVTLRCDPISGHDNLYWYRRVMGKEIKFLLHFVKESKQDESGMPNNRFLAERTGGTYSTLKVQPAELEDSGVYFCASSQGGVSAQYFGPGTRLTVT.

This clone was observed a few times. The gene calls are TRBV28 and TRBJ2-5; a weak D match, TRBD1 (6 bases). The V end lost 5 bases, the J end lost 5 bases, and 18 bases lay between the germline ends. Per the germline V gene, CDR1 is MDHEN and CDR2 is SYDVKM. CDR3 length: 15 residues. The CDR3 DNA sequence: TGTGCCAGCAGTCCTAGGGGGACCCCGGAGGAGACCCAGTACTTC. This sequence encodes CASSPRGTPEETQYF. The whole variable domain, remainder taken from reference TRBV28 and TRBJ2-5, is DVKVTQSSRYLVKRTGEKVFLECVQDMDHENMFWYRQDPGLGLRLIYFSYDVKMKEKGDIPEGYSVSREKKERFSLILESASTNQTSMYLCASSPRGTPEETQYFGPGTRLLVL.

This clone was seen repeatedly, ten times or more. The chain joins TRBV19 to TRBJ1-1; 7 nucleotides agree with TRBD1. The CDR3 is made up of 14 amino acids. In germline, CDR1 is LNHDA, CDR2 SQIVND (reference sequence). V trimming: 5 bases; J trimming: 2 bases; junction bases outside the gene matches: 5. The CDR3, as DNA: TGTGCCAGTAGTGACAGGGCCGACAACACTGAAGCTTTCTTT. This translates into CASSDRADNTEAFF.

The gene calls are TRBV29-1 and TRBJ2-5; the match to TRBD2 covers 11 bases. CDR1 is SQVTM, CDR2 ANQGSEA, per germline. The CDR3 extends over 13 amino acids. V gave up 8 bases and J gave up 4 bases; unmatched junction bases: 6. CDR3 sequence reads: CSPVLAGVETQYF. CDR3 nucleotide sequence: TGCAGCCCGGTACTAGCGGGAGTAGAGACCCAGTACTTC.

This clone was seen a few times. The chain carries TRBV7-2 and TRBJ1-5; TRBD1 matches 7 bases. V was clipped by 5 bases and J by 0 bases; unmatched bases: 10. Germline lookup yields CDR1 SGHTA and CDR2 FQGNSA. The length of the CDR3 is 17 residues. The CDR3 sequence: CASSQTGTVNSNQPQHF. CDR3 DNA sequence: TGTGCCAGCAGCCAGACCGGGACAGTTAATAGCAATCAGCCCCAGCATTTT.

This clone was observed a few times. The chain carries TRBV25-1 and TRBJ2-3; 9 bases map to TRBD2. The CDR3 consists of 16 residues. Germline values: CDR1 MGHDK, CDR2 SYGVNS. J lost 4 bases, V lost 3 bases, and 8 bases had no gene match. The CDR3 protein is CASSESGRPPPDTQYF. CDR3 DNA: TGTGCCAGCAGTGAGAGCGGGAGGCCCCCCCCAGATACGCAGTATTTT.